One sample yielded the 30 T cell receptor beta chains listed below, sequenced in a study of blood T cell repertoires in COVID-19. Method: immunoSEQ multiplex PCR; TCRdb's copy keeps in-frame clones and lacks some. The sample lists roughly 97,000 clones; 76% were seen once. Material: peripheral blood. Source of these receptors: an older man with acute or convalescent COVID-19.

V is TRBV2 and J is TRBJ1-3, with 10 positions matching TRBD1. Trimming at V came to 6 bases and at J to 2 bases, leaving 4 bases not matched to a gene. Germline CDR1 SNHLY, CDR2 FYNNEI. The CDR3 loop spans 15 amino acids. The CDR3 sequence: CASRETGGPGNTIYF. CDR3 sequence (DNA): TGTGCCAGCAGAGAGACAGGGGGCCCTGGAAACACCATATATTTT.

This sequence joins TRBV27 and TRBJ2-7; 9 nucleotides line up with TRBD1. With 1 base clipped from V and 5 bases from J, the junction kept 15 bases outside the gene matches. The CDR3 loop spans 18 amino acids. CDR1 MNHEY and CDR2 SMNVEV come from the germline V gene (reference sequence). The CDR3 sequence is CASSLWGNFGDRVDEQYF. The CDR3 DNA is TGTGCCAGCAGTTTATGGGGGAATTTTGGGGACAGGGTCGACGAGCAGTACTTC.

The chain uses TRBV3-1 (or the pseudogene TRBV3-2) and TRBJ1-2; 7 nucleotides align to TRBD1. This CDR3 has 13 amino acids. Trimming cost V 4 bases and J 9 bases; bases outside gene matches: 8. Germline assignment: CDR1 LGHDT and CDR2 YNNKEL (reference sequence). The CDR3 sequence is CASSPSGQHSYTF. In nucleotides, the CDR3 is TGTGCCAGCAGCCCGTCGGGACAGCATAGCTACACCTTC.

The chain carries TRBV28 and TRBJ2-1; 9 nucleotides match TRBD1. CDR1 is MDHEN, CDR2 SYDVKM, per germline. The CDR3 sequence is 17 residues long. The V segment lost 1 base and the J segment 2 bases; nucleotides outside the gene matches: 6. CDR3 nucleotide sequence: TGTGCCAGCAGTTTATCCGGGACAGGGATCGCCTACAATGAGCAGTTCTTC. It yields the protein CASSLSGTGIAYNEQFF.

Here the CDR3 reads CATSQGGSQETQYF. For the CDR3, the DNA is TGTGCCACCAGTCAGGGAGGGAGTCAAGAGACCCAGTACTTC. This chain uses TRBV24-1 with TRBJ2-5, with 7 bases identical to TRBD2. Germline values: CDR1 KGHDR, CDR2 SFDVKD. Trimming cost V 6 bases and J 2 bases; bases outside gene matches: 5. The CDR3 totals 14 residues.

The chain links TRBV7-2 to TRBJ2-3; the D gene is possibly TRBD1 (5 bases). V shed 5 bases and J shed 0 bases, with 12 bases lying between them. Germline lookup yields CDR1 SGHTA and CDR2 FQGNSA. This CDR3 is built from 15 residues. The CDR3 is CASSARTTSTDTQYF. CDR3 sequence (DNA): TGTGCCAGCAGCGCCAGGACAACTAGCACAGATACGCAGTATTTT.

The rearrangement links TRBV5-1 to TRBJ1-2; TRBD1 agrees at 8 bases. Germline CDR1 is SGHRS and CDR2 is YFSETQ. With V trimmed by 3 bases and J by 8 bases, 9 bases remained unmatched. This CDR3 has 14 residues. CDR3 in amino acids: CASSYAGGAEGYTF. CDR3 coding DNA: TGCGCCAGCAGCTACGCAGGGGGCGCGGAAGGCTACACCTTC.

The genes are TRBV7-9 and TRBJ2-4; 10 bases align to TRBD1. The V gene's germline CDR1 is SEHNR and CDR2 FQNEAQ (reference sequence). The CDR3 is 15 amino acids. The trim removed 3 bases at V and 7 bases at J, leaving 6 bases unmatched. The CDR3 sequence is CASSLERTGGNIQYF. CDR3 nucleotide sequence: TGTGCCAGCAGCTTGGAAAGGACAGGGGGGAACATTCAGTACTTC. Supplemented by reference TRBV7-9 and TRBJ2-4, the full variable domain reads DTGVSQNPRHKITKRGQNVTFRCDPISEHNRLYWYRQTLGQGPEFLTYFQNEAQLEKSRLLSDRFSAERPKGSFSTLEIQRTEQGDSAMYLCASSLERTGGNIQYFGAGTRLSVL.

This clone was picked up a small number of times. J is TRBJ1-6 and V is TRBV20-1; maybe TRBD1 (5 bases). The length of the CDR3 is 14 residues. V was pared by 3 bases and J by 7 bases, with 13 bases between. Germline V gives CDR1 DFQATT, CDR2 SNEGSKA (reference sequence). The CDR3, as DNA: TGCAGTGCTAGTTTCGTACAGGCCAATTCACCCCTCCACTTT. Encoded protein: CSASFVQANSPLHF.

The chain couples TRBV7-8 to TRBJ1-3; tentatively, D is TRBD1 (6 bases). Germline assignment: CDR1 SGHVS and CDR2 FQNEAQ. The germline V and J ends were trimmed by 5 bases and 2 bases, with 10 bases remaining between them. The CDR3 is 14 amino acids. CDR3 sequence (DNA): TGTGCCAGCAGCATACAGGGAACTGGAAACACCATATATTTT. Protein sequence: CASSIQGTGNTIYF.

This rearrangement joins TRBV11-2 to TRBJ1-1; maybe TRBD1 (6 bases). The CDR3 covers 13 residues. Germline V gene sequence: CDR1 SGHAT, CDR2 FQNNGV. V lost 0 bases, J lost 8 bases, and 10 bases lay in between. DNA of the CDR3: TGTGCCAGCAGCTTAGATCAGGGGCGGGAAGCTTTCTTT. It encodes CASSLDQGREAFF.

The rearrangement uses TRBV6-5 and TRBJ1-5; D is perhaps TRBD1 (5 bases). The CDR3 is made up of 13 amino acids. V gave up 7 bases and J gave up 4 bases, with 11 bases separating them. Germline CDR1 and CDR2: MNHEY and SVGAGI. The CDR3 sequence: CASTPGLNQPQHF. The CDR3 DNA reads TGTGCCAGCACCCCAGGGCTAAATCAGCCCCAGCATTTT.

J is TRBJ2-1 and V is TRBV9, with 11 bases lining up with TRBD2. CDR3 length: 14 amino acids. Per the germline V gene, CDR1 is SGDLS and CDR2 is YYNGEE. V trimming: 2 bases; J trimming: 8 bases; junction bases outside the gene matches: 3. CDR3 sequence: CASSVSGGADEQFF. The CDR3 nucleotides are TGTGCCAGCAGCGTTAGCGGGGGGGCCGATGAGCAGTTCTTC.

This clone was seen a few times. This rearrangement joins TRBV18 to TRBJ2-1, with 9 bases that match TRBD2. Germline V gene sequence: CDR1 KGHSH, CDR2 LQKENI. The trim removed 1 base at V and 0 bases at J, leaving 13 bases unmatched. The CDR3 is 20 residues long. The CDR3 nucleotides are TGTGCCAGCTCACCACTGACTAGCGGAACCCGTGCTAGCTCCTACAATGAGCAGTTCTTC. Protein product: CASSPLTSGTRASSYNEQFF. Variable domain in full (rest from reference TRBV18 and TRBJ2-1): NAGVMQNPRHLVRRRGQEARLRCSPMKGHSHVYWYRQLPEEGLKFMVYLQKENIIDESGMPKERFSAEFPKEGPSILRIQQVVRGDSAAYFCASSPLTSGTRASSYNEQFFGPGTRLTVL.

J is TRBJ1-1 and V is TRBV19; D is ambiguous. This CDR3 is built from 12 residues. Per the germline V gene, CDR1 is LNHDA and CDR2 is SQIVND (reference sequence). V gave up 5 bases and J gave up 1 base, with 5 bases separating them. CDR3 region: CASSVGNTEAFF. The CDR3 bases are TGTGCCAGTAGTGTCGGGAACACTGAAGCTTTCTTT.

The chain carries TRBV5-1 and TRBJ1-2, with no clear D. This CDR3 spans 14 amino acids. The ends were cut back, 3 bases at V and 3 bases at J, with 12 bases in the middle. Germline V gene lookup returns CDR1 SGHRS and CDR2 YFSETQ. The CDR3, as DNA: TGCGCCAGCAGCTACCAACCCACAGACTATGGCTACACCTTC. Its translation is CASSYQPTDYGYTF.

The chain links TRBV28 to TRBJ2-3; TRBD1 matches at 9 bases. The CDR3 consists of 14 residues. Germline assignment: CDR1 MDHEN and CDR2 SYDVKM. V gave up 4 bases and J gave up 4 bases; unmatched junction bases: 3. The CDR3: CASSSGQGPDTQYF. The CDR3 DNA sequence: TGTGCCAGCAGTTCCGGACAGGGGCCAGATACGCAGTATTTT.

This rearrangement joins TRBV5-4 to TRBJ2-3, with 7 nucleotides matching TRBD1. Germline CDR1 and CDR2: SGHNT and YYREEE (reference sequence). J gave up 1 base and V 4 bases, and 9 bases lay outside the gene matches. The CDR3 contains 16 residues. The chain's CDR3 is CASSLRQGLGTDTQYF. DNA for the CDR3: TGTGCCAGCAGCCTACGACAGGGATTGGGCACAGATACGCAGTATTTT.

The rearrangement uses TRBV6-1 and TRBJ2-1; 12 bases align to TRBD2. J gave up 7 bases and V 1 base, and 2 bases lay outside the gene matches. This CDR3 is built from 15 residues. Germline values: CDR1 MNHNS, CDR2 SASEGT. CDR3 coding DNA: TGTGCCAGCAGTGAAGAGGGACTAGCGGGTAATGAGCAGTTCTTC. This translates into CASSEEGLAGNEQFF.

This chain links TRBV4-1 with TRBJ1-3; D is possibly TRBD1 (5 bases). This CDR3 has 17 amino acids. Trimming took 0 bases from V and 0 from J, leaving 12 bases between them. The germline V gene encodes CDR1 MGHRA and CDR2 YSYEKL. As DNA, the CDR3 is TGCGCCAGCAGCCAAGACGGGGGAGGAAGCTCTGGAAACACCATATATTTT. Its translation is CASSQDGGGSSGNTIYF.

The rearrangement uses TRBV29-1 and TRBJ1-1; tentatively, D is TRBD1 (5 bases). The V gene's germline CDR1 is SQVTM and CDR2 ANQGSEA. V lost 6 bases to trimming and J lost 5 bases, with 19 bases between them. The CDR3 has 14 amino acids. The CDR3 sequence is CSVQGVSRRTEAFF. The CDR3 DNA reads TGCAGCGTCCAAGGGGTCTCCCGAAGGACTGAAGCTTTCTTT.

The chain carries TRBV3-1 (or the pseudogene TRBV3-2) and TRBJ1-2; tentative D call: TRBD1 (6 bases). Looked up from germline, CDR1 is LGHDT and CDR2 is YNNKEL (reference sequence). Between the trimmed V and J ends, which lost 2 bases and 0 bases, there was a span of 16 bases. The CDR3 is 17 amino acids. This chain's CDR3 is CASSQTPGQGTNYGYTF. DNA of the CDR3: TGTGCCAGCAGCCAAACCCCCGGTCAGGGGACTAACTATGGCTACACCTTC.

J is TRBJ1-1 and V is TRBV21-1. TRBV21-1 constitutes a pseudogene. The CDR3 length is 14 residues. The CDR3 bases are TGTGCCAGCAGCAAAGGAAGCGGCAACACTGAAGCTTTCTTT. It specifies CASSKGSGNTEAFF.

In this sample, this clone turned up once. This rearrangement joins TRBV7-2 to TRBJ1-2; D possibly corresponds to TRBD1 (5 bases). Deletions cut 3 bases from V and 1 base from J, with 12 bases between. Per germline, CDR1 SGHTA and CDR2 FQGNSA. The CDR3 has 15 residues. The CDR3, as DNA: TGTGCCAGCAGCTTGCGGGACGGTTATAACTATGGCTACACCTTC. Its translation is CASSLRDGYNYGYTF. Looking up the rest from reference TRBV7-2 and TRBJ1-2 gives the full variable domain: GAGVSQSPSNKVTEKGKDVELRCDPISGHTALYWYRQSLGQGLEFLIYFQGNSAPDKSGLPSDRFSAERTGGSVSTLTIQRTQQEDSAVYLCASSLRDGYNYGYTFGSGTRLTVV.

This clone was picked up a small number of times. V gene TRBV24-1 combines with J gene TRBJ2-2; TRBD1 matches at 8 bases. With V trimmed by 7 bases and J by 2 bases, 5 bases remained unmatched. From germline, CDR1 is KGHDR and CDR2 SFDVKD. The CDR3 runs 15 residues. The CDR3 loop is CATRGGQDNTGELFF. The DNA for the CDR3 is TGTGCCACCAGGGGGGGACAGGACAACACCGGGGAGCTGTTTTTT.

The table lists this clone with a few counts. The chain carries TRBV9 and TRBJ1-2, with 7 bases lining up with TRBD1. The CDR3 is made up of 14 amino acids. V lost 6 bases and J lost 3; bases outside the gene matches: 8. Germline values: CDR1 SGDLS, CDR2 YYNGEE. The CDR3 DNA reads TGTGCCAGCAACCGGGACAGCGGATACTATGGCTACACCTTC. Protein product: CASNRDSGYYGYTF.

This clone was detected only a few times. The genes are TRBV5-1 and TRBJ1-1; 12 bases match TRBD1. This CDR3 has 17 amino acids. V shed 0 bases and J 6 bases; nucleotides not matched to a gene: 9. Germline values: CDR1 SGHRS, CDR2 YFSETQ. CDR3 protein: CASSLGDRGQWDSEAFF. The CDR3 DNA follows: TGCGCCAGCAGCTTGGGGGACAGGGGGCAGTGGGACTCTGAAGCTTTCTTT.

The chain carries TRBV15 and TRBJ2-2; weak D call: TRBD1 (5 bases). The CDR3 covers 14 residues. The germline gives CDR1 LNHNV, CDR2 YYDKDF (reference sequence). V dropped 1 base and J dropped 4 bases, with 7 bases sitting between them. The DNA of the CDR3 is TGTGCCACCAGCAGAGGGGGCCTCACCGGGGAGCTGTTTTTT. Protein product: CATSRGGLTGELFF.

The J gene is TRBJ1-2, the V gene TRBV5-1; D is perhaps TRBD1 (6 bases). Between the trimmed V and J ends, which lost 1 base and 6 bases, there was a span of 10 bases. CDR1 and CDR2 from the germline V gene are SGHRS and YFSETQ. This CDR3 has 13 amino acids. The CDR3 loop is CASSLRSGDGYTF. The CDR3 DNA is TGCGCCAGCAGCTTGCGTTCAGGGGATGGCTACACCTTC.

This chain links TRBV5-1 with TRBJ1-6; D uncertain. CDR3 size: 13 residues. Germline CDR1 and CDR2: SGHRS and YFSETQ. Trimming cost V 9 bases and J 8 bases, with 15 bases left between them. CDR3 loop: CATREDLDSPLHF. The CDR3 DNA follows: TGCGCCACCCGGGAGGATCTGGATTCACCCCTCCACTTT.